This T cell receptor beta chain stems from a study of blood T cell repertoires in COVID-19. On the study more broadly: Specimens from acute and convalescent COVID-19 originated in the United States, Italy and Spain.

Sequencing used immunoSEQ multiplex PCR; TCRdb keeps in-frame clones, though not all of them. The data contain about 50,000 clones, approximately 86% of them singletons. After removal of 4 bases from V and 8 bases from J, the junction contained 7 bases not matched to a gene. The CDR3 length is 15 residues. Germline loops: CDR1 LNHDA, CDR2 SQIVND (reference sequence). This TCR was recovered from a man between 35 and 55 years old with active COVID-19. The chain couples TRBV19 to TRBJ1-4, with 10 bases matching TRBD1. What was sequenced was peripheral blood. CDR3 bases: TGTGCCAGTAGTACCCGACAGGGGGCTCTGGAAAAACTGTTTTTT. It encodes CASSTRQGALEKLFF.